This TCR beta chain was sequenced during a study of blood T cell repertoires in COVID-19. Turning to the study itself: From the United States, Italy and Spain came samples of acute and convalescent COVID-19.

The germline V and J ends were trimmed by 5 bases and 1 base, with 11 bases remaining between them. This CDR3 has 14 residues. The germline CDR1 and CDR2 sequences are SNHLY and FYNNEI. How the authors handled the data: Reference gene primer amplification yielded estimated nucleated cell counts. Profiled with immunoSEQ multiplex PCR; TCRdb holds only in-frame clones, not every one. V and J calls and clone size are those listed in that table; D and trimming were worked out from the DNA. The sample has approximately 59,000 clones; about 81% are singletons. The gene calls are TRBV2 and TRBJ1-1; maybe TRBD1 (6 bases). Material for sequencing was peripheral blood. This TCR derives from an elderly man with acute or convalescent COVID-19. In nucleotides, the CDR3 is TGTGCCAGCAGTCGGGGGGCCCCGAACACTGAAGCTTTCTTT. Its translation is CASSRGAPNTEAFF.